This T cell receptor beta chain was sequenced in a study of regulatory T cells in long-lasting Graves disease. Study-level points and caveats: Having only a small sample size may have limited accuracy. Persistent disease was characterized by preferential usage of TRBV28, TRBJ1-2 and TRBJ2-5.

As regards this clonotype: Antigen specificity is unknown. A far larger clone is one nucleotide away, so this likely arose from a read error.

The sample's time point: newly diagnosed GD, antithyroid drugs for less than 3 months. PBMC RNA was the source of the TCR library. Each patient gave 7 to 10 milliliters of EDTA-anticoagulated peripheral blood. Trimming pared 4 bases from V and 2 bases from J, leaving 11 bases between. CDR3 length: 14 residues. Germline CDR1 reads MNHNS; CDR2 reads SASEGT. Investigators prepared the TCR beta libraries by applying iRepertoire HTBI primers and Arm-PCR of CDR3 regions. From the multiplex PCR reads, TCRdb called clonotypes with MiXCR, one entry per CDR3 protein. The sample yields 200,000 to 250,000 distinct CDR3 sequences, approximately 16% seen once.

The clonotype comes from a female donor with Graves disease. The rearrangement joins TRBV6-1 to TRBJ1-2, with D maybe TRBD1 (5 bases). The starting material was peripheral blood mononuclear cells (PBMCs), obtained at new diagnosis, from a patient treated with antithyroid drugs. The CDR3 DNA reads as TGTGCCAGCAGTGTGGACATGGCAAACTATGGCTACACCTTC. Its protein product is CASSVDMANYGYTF.